Listed below are T cell receptor beta chains from one sample, sequenced in a study of blood T cell repertoires in COVID-19. The data were produced by immunoSEQ multiplex PCR, yet TCRdb's version contains in-frame clones alone and is incomplete. The sample lists tens of thousands of clones; 75% to 90% were seen once. Sequencing used peripheral blood. The source is a human donor in a cohort sampled during active COVID-19. Both conserved end residues are part of each CDR3. The order of the fields is CDR3 protein, CDR3 DNA, clone size, D gene, J gene, V gene. A D gene is named only where the DNA matches it firmly. Not every row has a clone size; where given, it reads once, few, many or a size class.

CASSQTDRAPGELFF | TGCGCCAGCAGCCAGACGGACAGGGCCCCCGGGGAGCTGTTTTTT | - | TRBD1 | TRBJ2-2 | TRBV4-3
CASTRRAPNTGELFF | TGTGCCAGCACTCGGAGGGCTCCGAACACCGGGGAGCTGTTTTTT | - | - | TRBJ2-2 | TRBV6-5
CASSLRDTRITDTQYF | TGTGCCAGCAGTTTACGCGACACTAGAATCACAGATACGCAGTATTTT | - | - | TRBJ2-3 | TRBV28
CASSPGGAPYPNYGYTF | TGTGCCAGCAGTCCCGGGGGGGCACCTTATCCTAACTATGGCTACACCTTC | - | - | TRBJ1-2 | TRBV28
CATSDPRTTSYEQYF | TGTGCCACCAGTGATCCCCGGACTACCTCCTACGAGCAGTACTTC | once | - | TRBJ2-7 | TRBV24-1
CASSFWSGDTGELFF | TGTGCCAGCAGTTTCTGGAGCGGAGACACCGGGGAGCTGTTTTTT | once | - | TRBJ2-2 | TRBV6-5
CASSSSGTQYF | TGTGCCAGCAGTTCGAGTGGGACCCAGTACTTC | - | - | TRBJ2-5 | TRBV12-3/TRBV12-4
CASKSTQGEGNTEAFF | TGTGCCAGCAAGTCGACACAGGGTGAGGGGAACACTGAAGCTTTCTTT | - | - | TRBJ1-1 | TRBV6-6
CASSRGTNTEAFF | TGTGCCAGCAGCAGGGGGACGAACACTGAAGCTTTCTTT | - | - | TRBJ1-1 | TRBV14
CASSLRLGDTQYF | TGTGCCAGCAGTTTAAGGCTCGGGGATACGCAGTATTTT | few | - | TRBJ2-3 | TRBV27
CASGSGTGSGYTF | TGTGCTAGTGGTTCCGGGACAGGGTCTGGCTACACCTTC | few | TRBD1 | TRBJ1-2 | TRBV12-5
CASSEASGQARTDTQYF | TGTGCCAGCAGTGAAGCATCGGGACAGGCCCGCACAGATACGCAGTATTTT | - | TRBD1 | TRBJ2-3 | TRBV2
CASSPKGMGLAGQETQYF | TGTGCCAGCAGCCCTAAAGGAATGGGACTAGCGGGCCAAGAGACCCAGTACTTC | - | TRBD2 | TRBJ2-5 | TRBV7-3
CAWRKGVGETQYF | TGTGCCTGGAGGAAGGGGGTTGGGGAGACCCAGTACTTC | - | - | TRBJ2-5 | TRBV30
CASSLAGASQETQYF | TGTGCCAGCAGCTTAGCGGGGGCATCCCAAGAGACCCAGTACTTC | - | - | TRBJ2-5 | TRBV7-2
CASSLRTGLYSNQPQHF | TGTGCCAGCAGTTTGAGGACAGGCCTTTATAGCAATCAGCCCCAGCATTTT | - | TRBD1 | TRBJ1-5 | TRBV28
CASSLTGFSYNEQFF | TGTGCCAGCAGCCTGACAGGGTTCTCCTACAATGAGCAGTTCTTC | - | TRBD1 | TRBJ2-1 | TRBV7-9
CAIGGGRASSTDTQYF | TGTGCCATCGGGGGCGGGAGGGCGTCTAGCACAGATACGCAGTATTTT | - | TRBD2 | TRBJ2-3 | TRBV10-3
CASSLSGGELFF | TGTGCCAGCAGCCTCAGCGGGGGGGAGCTGTTTTTT | once | - | TRBJ2-2 | TRBV3-1/TRBV3-2
CASSQAGTYNEQFF | TGTGCCAGCAGCCAGGCGGGGACTTACAATGAGCAGTTCTTC | - | - | TRBJ2-1 | TRBV3-1/TRBV3-2
CASSLQGEAGELFF | TGTGCCAGCAGCCTACAGGGAGAGGCCGGGGAGCTGTTTTTT | - | - | TRBJ2-2 | TRBV2
CASSLVGPSSGNTIYF | TGTGCCAGCAGCTTAGTTGGTCCTAGCTCTGGAAACACCATATATTTT | many | - | TRBJ1-3 | TRBV7-2
CASSFGSQETQYF | TGTGCCAGCAGCTTTGGCAGCCAAGAGACCCAGTACTTC | - | - | TRBJ2-5 | TRBV5-6
CASSLGQVPAEAFF | TGTGCCAGCAGCTTAGGACAGGTCCCGGCTGAAGCTTTCTTT | - | TRBD1 | TRBJ1-1 | TRBV5-4
CASSLDLYNEQFF | TGTGCCAGCAGCTTAGATCTCTACAATGAGCAGTTCTTC | - | - | TRBJ2-1 | TRBV11-2
CASSQDAGQVGEKLFF | TGCGCCAGCAGCCAAGATGCAGGGCAGGTAGGGGAAAAACTGTTTTTT | - | - | TRBJ1-4 | TRBV4-1
CASSLVGTGWPNEQFF | TGTGCCAGCAGCTTGGTCGGGACAGGTTGGCCCAATGAGCAGTTCTTC | once | TRBD1 | TRBJ2-1 | TRBV5-8
CASSMDSANEKLFF | TGCGCCAGCAGTATGGACAGCGCTAATGAAAAACTGTTTTTT | - | - | TRBJ1-4 | TRBV5-1
CASSQPRSGRRSYNEQFF | TGTGCCAGCAGCCAGCCCCGCTCCGGGAGGCGCTCCTACAATGAGCAGTTCTTC | - | TRBD2 | TRBJ2-1 | TRBV3-1/TRBV3-2
CASSPLAGQTSNEQFF | TGTGCCAGCTCACCACTTGCGGGACAGACCTCGAATGAGCAGTTCTTC | - | - | TRBJ2-1 | TRBV18
CASSQGGLATNEKLFF | TGCGCCAGCAGCCAAGGCGGGCTGGCAACTAATGAAAAACTGTTTTTT | few | - | TRBJ1-4 | TRBV4-3
CASSLASGQNSPLHF | TGCGCCAGCAGCTTGGCCTCAGGACAGAATTCACCCCTCCACTTT | few | - | TRBJ1-6 | TRBV5-1
CASNSGFYGNQPQHF | TGTGCCAGCAATTCGGGGTTCTATGGCAATCAGCCCCAGCATTTT | - | - | TRBJ1-5 | TRBV19
CASSYSGTGSYEQYF | TGTGCCAGCAGTTACTCGGGGACAGGGTCCTACGAGCAGTACTTC | - | TRBD1 | TRBJ2-7 | TRBV6-5
CASSQVGQGSPGELFF | TGTGCCAGCAGCCAGGTTGGACAGGGGTCACCCGGGGAGCTGTTTTTT | - | TRBD1 | TRBJ2-2 | TRBV3-1/TRBV3-2
CAIQTDQPNYGYTF | TGTGCCATCCAGACTGACCAACCGAACTATGGCTACACCTTC | - | - | TRBJ1-2 | TRBV28
CAWSQQGSYEQYF | TGTGCCTGGAGCCAACAGGGCTCCTACGAGCAGTACTTC | - | - | TRBJ2-7 | TRBV30
CAFLSEQGLETEAFF | TGTGCCTTCCTTTCCGAACAGGGGCTGGAGACTGAAGCTTTCTTT | - | TRBD1 | TRBJ1-1 | TRBV30
CASSLDRGHGYTF | TGTGCCAGCAGCCTTGACAGGGGGCATGGCTACACCTTC | few | TRBD1 | TRBJ1-2 | TRBV5-6
CASSLAGTGATEAFF | TGTGCCAGCAGCTTGGCCGGCACAGGGGCAACTGAAGCTTTCTTT | - | TRBD1 | TRBJ1-1 | TRBV5-6
CASSRGQGNTEAFF | TGCGCCAGCAGCCGCGGACAGGGAAACACTGAAGCTTTCTTT | - | TRBD1 | TRBJ1-1 | TRBV4-1